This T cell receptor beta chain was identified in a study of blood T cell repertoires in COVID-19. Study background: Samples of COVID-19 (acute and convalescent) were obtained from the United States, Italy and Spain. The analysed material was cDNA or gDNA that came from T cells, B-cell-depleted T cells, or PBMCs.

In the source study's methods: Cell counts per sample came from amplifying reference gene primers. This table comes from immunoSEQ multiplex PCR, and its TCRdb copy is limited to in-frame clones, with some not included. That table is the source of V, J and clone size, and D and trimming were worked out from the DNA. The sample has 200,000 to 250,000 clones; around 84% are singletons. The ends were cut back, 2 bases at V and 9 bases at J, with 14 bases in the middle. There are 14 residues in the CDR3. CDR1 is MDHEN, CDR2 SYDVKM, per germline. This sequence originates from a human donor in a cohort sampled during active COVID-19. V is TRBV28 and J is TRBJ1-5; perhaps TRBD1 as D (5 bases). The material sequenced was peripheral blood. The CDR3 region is CASSLVQAVRPQHF. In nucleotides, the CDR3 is TGTGCCAGCAGTTTAGTACAGGCGGTCAGGCCCCAGCATTTT.